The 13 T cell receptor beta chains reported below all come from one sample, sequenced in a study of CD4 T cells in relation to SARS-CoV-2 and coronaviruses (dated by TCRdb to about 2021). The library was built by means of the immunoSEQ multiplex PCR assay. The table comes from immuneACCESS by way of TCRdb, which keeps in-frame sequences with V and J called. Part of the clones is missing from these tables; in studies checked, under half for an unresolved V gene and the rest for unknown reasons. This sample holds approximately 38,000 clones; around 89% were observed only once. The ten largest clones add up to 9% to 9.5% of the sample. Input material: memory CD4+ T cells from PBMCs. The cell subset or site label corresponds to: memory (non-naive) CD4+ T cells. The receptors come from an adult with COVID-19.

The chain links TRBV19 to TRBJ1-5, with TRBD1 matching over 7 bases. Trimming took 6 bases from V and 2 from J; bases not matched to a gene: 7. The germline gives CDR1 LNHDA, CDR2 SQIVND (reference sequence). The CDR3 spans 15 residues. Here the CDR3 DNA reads TGTGCCAGTAGCGAGGGGGCCTTGGGCAATCAGCCCCAGCATTTT. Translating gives CASSEGALGNQPQHF.

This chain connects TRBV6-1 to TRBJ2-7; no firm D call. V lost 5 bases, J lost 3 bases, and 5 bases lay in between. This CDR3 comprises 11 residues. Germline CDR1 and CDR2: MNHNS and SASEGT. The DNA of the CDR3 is TGTGCCAGCAGTTTCGGCTACGAGCAGTACTTC. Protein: CASSFGYEQYF.

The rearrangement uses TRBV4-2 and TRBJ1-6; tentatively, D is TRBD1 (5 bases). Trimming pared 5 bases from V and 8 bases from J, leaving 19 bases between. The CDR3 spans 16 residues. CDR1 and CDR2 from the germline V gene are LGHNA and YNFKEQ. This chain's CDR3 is CASSEGLHLAYSPLHF. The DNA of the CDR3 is TGTGCCAGCAGCGAGGGACTGCACCTGGCCTATTCACCCCTCCACTTT.

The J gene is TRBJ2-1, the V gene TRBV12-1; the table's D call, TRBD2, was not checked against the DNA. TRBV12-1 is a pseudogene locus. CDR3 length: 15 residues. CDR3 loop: CASSCGLAEYNEQFF. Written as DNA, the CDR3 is TGTGCCAGCAGCTGCGGACTAGCGGAATACAATGAGCAGTTCTTC.

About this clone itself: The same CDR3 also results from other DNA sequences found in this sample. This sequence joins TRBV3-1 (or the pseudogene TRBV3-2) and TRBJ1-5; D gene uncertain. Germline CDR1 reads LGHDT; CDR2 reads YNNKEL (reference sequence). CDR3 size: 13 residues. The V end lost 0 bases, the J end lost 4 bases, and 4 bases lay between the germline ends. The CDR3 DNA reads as TGTGCCAGCAGCCAAGACCTTAATCAGCCCCAGCATTTT. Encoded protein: CASSQDLNQPQHF.

This CDR3 is CASGTGGGGYTF. The CDR3, as DNA: TGTGCCAGCGGAACAGGGGGCGGAGGCTACACCTTC. The chain is built from TRBV11-3 and TRBJ1-2; TRBD1 aligns across 9 bases. The V and J ends lost 8 bases and 8 bases, in that order; junction bases with no gene match: 6. Germline lookup yields CDR1 SGHNT and CDR2 YENEEA. This CDR3 has 12 amino acids.

The CDR3 bases are TGCGCCAGCCGGGGCGCATCGAACACCGGGGAGCTGTTTTTT. Translation: CASRGASNTGELFF. The chain employs TRBV5-1 and TRBJ2-2; D is perhaps TRBD1 or TRBD2 (5 bases each). The V end lost 7 bases, the J end lost 0 bases, and 10 bases lay between the germline ends. CDR3 length: 14 amino acids. CDR1 is SGHRS, CDR2 YFSETQ, per germline.

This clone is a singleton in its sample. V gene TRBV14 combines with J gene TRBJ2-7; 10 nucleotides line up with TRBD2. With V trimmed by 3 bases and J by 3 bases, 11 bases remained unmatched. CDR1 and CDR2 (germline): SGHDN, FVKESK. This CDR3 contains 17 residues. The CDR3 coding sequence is TGTGCCAGCAGCCATCCCCGACTACTAGCGGGAAACTACGAGCAGTACTTC. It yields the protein CASSHPRLLAGNYEQYF.

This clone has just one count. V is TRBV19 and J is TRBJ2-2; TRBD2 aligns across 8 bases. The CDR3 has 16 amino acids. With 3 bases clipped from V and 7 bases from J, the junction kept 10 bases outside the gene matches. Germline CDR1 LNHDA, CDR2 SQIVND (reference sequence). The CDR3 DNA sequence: TGTGCCAGTAGTATTTCGGGGGGGCTCAGGAGCGGGGAGCTGTTTTTT. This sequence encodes CASSISGGLRSGELFF.

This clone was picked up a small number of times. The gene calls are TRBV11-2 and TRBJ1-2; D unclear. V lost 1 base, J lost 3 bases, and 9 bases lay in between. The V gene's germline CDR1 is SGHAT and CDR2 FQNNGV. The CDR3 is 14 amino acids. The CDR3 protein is CASSLGRVDYGYTF. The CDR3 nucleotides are TGTGCCAGCAGCTTAGGTCGAGTCGACTATGGCTACACCTTC. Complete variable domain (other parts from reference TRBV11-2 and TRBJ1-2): EAGVAQSPRYKIIEKRQSVAFWCNPISGHATLYWYQQILGQGPKLLIQFQNNGVVDDSQLPKDRFSAERLKGVDSTLKIQPAKLEDSAVYLCASSLGRVDYGYTFGSGTRLTVV.

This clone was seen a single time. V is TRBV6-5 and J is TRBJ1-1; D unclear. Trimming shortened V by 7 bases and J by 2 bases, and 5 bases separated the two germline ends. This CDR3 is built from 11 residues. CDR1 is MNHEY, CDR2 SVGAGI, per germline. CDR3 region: CASTDNTEAFF. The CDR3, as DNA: TGTGCCAGCACAGACAACACTGAAGCTTTCTTT.

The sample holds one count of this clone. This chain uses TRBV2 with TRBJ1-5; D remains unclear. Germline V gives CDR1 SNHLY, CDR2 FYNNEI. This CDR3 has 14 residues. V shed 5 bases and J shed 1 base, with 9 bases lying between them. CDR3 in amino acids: CASSQLDSNQPQHF. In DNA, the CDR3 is TGTGCCAGCAGTCAGCTTGACAGCAATCAGCCCCAGCATTTT.

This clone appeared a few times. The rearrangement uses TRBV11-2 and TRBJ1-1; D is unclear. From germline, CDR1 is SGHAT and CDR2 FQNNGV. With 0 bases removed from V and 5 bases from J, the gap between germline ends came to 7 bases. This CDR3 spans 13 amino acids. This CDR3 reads CASSLDYQTEAFF. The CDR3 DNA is TGTGCCAGCAGCTTAGATTACCAGACTGAAGCTTTCTTT.